A single sample is the source of the 14 T cell receptor beta chains below, sequenced in a study of cytomegalovirus exposure and HLA in healthy donors. The PCR used 60 Vbeta and 13 Jbeta primers. Produced via immunoSEQ multiplex PCR; TCRdb's table is partial and in-frame only. This table has 180,000 or so clones, around 80% appearing once. The sample was PBMCs. Receptors originate from a woman under 40 in good health and CMV-seronegative.

This chain's CDR3 is CASSSTSGGYNEQFF. The CDR3 nucleotides read TGTGCCAGCTCGTCAACTAGCGGGGGATACAATGAGCAGTTCTTC. The chain uses TRBV18 and TRBJ2-1, with 11 nucleotides matching TRBD2. The V and J ends lost 6 bases and 4 bases, in that order; junction bases with no gene match: 5. The CDR3 length is 15 residues. From germline, CDR1 is KGHSH and CDR2 LQKENI.

The chain couples TRBV4-3 to TRBJ2-7, with D possibly matching TRBD2 (5 bases). The CDR3 has 17 residues. Trimming took off 0 bases at V and 5 bases at J, with 20 bases between the two ends. Germline-derived CDR1 and CDR2 are LGHNA and YSLEER. CDR3: CASSQDISMRGNHEQYF. In DNA, the CDR3 is TGCGCCAGCAGCCAAGATATAAGTATGAGAGGGAACCACGAGCAGTACTTC.

Regarding this clone: Other DNA sequences in this specimen translate into the identical CDR3. This sequence joins TRBV19 and TRBJ1-5; 9 bases agree with TRBD1. With 6 bases clipped from V and 4 bases from J, the junction kept 10 bases outside the gene matches. Germline V gene sequence: CDR1 LNHDA, CDR2 SQIVND (reference sequence). The CDR3 extends over 16 amino acids. DNA of the CDR3: TGTGCCAGTAGCATTGCCGTGGACAGGGGAAATCAGCCCCAGCATTTT. This sequence encodes CASSIAVDRGNQPQHF.

This clone turned up a few times. The chain uses TRBV4-3 and TRBJ2-7; D is possibly TRBD2 (7 bases). The CDR3 loop spans 16 amino acids. Germline CDR1 LGHNA, CDR2 YSLEER. The V and J ends lost 2 bases and 5 bases respectively, with 19 bases between them. CDR3: CASSQSLGGARNEQYF. The CDR3, as DNA: TGCGCCAGCAGCCAAAGTTTAGGGGGGGCGCGAAACGAGCAGTACTTC.

The table lists this clone with a few counts. The J gene is TRBJ1-4, the V gene TRBV7-8; tentative D call: TRBD1 (5 bases). The CDR3 has 15 amino acids. The V end was cut by 5 bases, the J end by 8 bases, with 18 bases between. Germline V lookup: CDR1 SGHVS, CDR2 FQNEAQ. CDR3 in DNA: TGTGCCAGCAGCCCTACCGGGCCCCGGGGGGAAAAACTGTTTTTT. It translates to CASSPTGPRGEKLFF. Looking up the rest from reference TRBV7-8 and TRBJ1-4 gives the full variable domain: GAGVSQSPRYKVAKRGQDVALRCDPISGHVSLFWYQQALGQGPEFLTYFQNEAQLDKSGLPSDRFFAERPEGSVSTLKIQRTQQEDSAVYLCASSPTGPRGEKLFFGSGTQLSVL.

The chain carries TRBV5-1 and TRBJ2-7, with TRBD1 as a possible D gene (5 bases). CDR1 and CDR2 from the germline V gene are SGHRS and YFSETQ. The V end lost 3 bases, the J end lost 5 bases, and 18 bases lay between the germline ends. This CDR3 contains 15 residues. The CDR3 coding sequence is TGCGCCAGCAGCTGGGCCCAGGGTATTCACGACGAGCAGTACTTC. Its protein is CASSWAQGIHDEQYF.

This sequence joins TRBV4-2 and TRBJ1-2; D gene uncertain. Trimming shortened V by 0 bases and J by 3 bases, and 17 bases separated the two germline ends. The CDR3 is 17 residues long. CDR1 is LGHNA and CDR2 is YNFKEQ in the germline V gene. CDR3 nucleotides: TGTGCCAGCAGCCAAGAGTCATCCCGGGTGGGAGACTATGGCTACACCTTC. It yields the protein CASSQESSRVGDYGYTF.

The chain joins TRBV5-1 to TRBJ2-5, with a weak D call TRBD2 (6 bases). There are 18 residues in the CDR3. Germline V gene lookup returns CDR1 SGHRS and CDR2 YFSETQ. With 3 bases removed from V and 3 bases from J, the gap between germline ends came to 24 bases. The DNA for the CDR3 is TGCGCCAGCAGCTGGGGATGGGGGGACGGTTTAGGAAAAGAGACCCAGTACTTC. This translates into CASSWGWGDGLGKETQYF.

The J gene is TRBJ1-1, the V gene TRBV30; 8 positions match TRBD1. This CDR3 has 13 residues. The J segment lost 5 bases and the V segment lost 3 bases, leaving 5 bases of the junction unmatched. The germline V gene encodes CDR1 GTSNPN and CDR2 SVGIG (reference sequence). CDR3 in DNA: TGTGCCTGGAGGGGACAGGTGGGAACTGAAGCTTTCTTT. Translation gives CAWRGQVGTEAFF.

The chain has TRBV5-1 and TRBJ2-7, with D tentatively TRBD1 (5 bases). There are 14 residues in the CDR3. The V gene's germline CDR1 is SGHRS and CDR2 YFSETQ. Trimming took 4 bases from V and 3 from J, leaving 14 bases between them. CDR3: CASSPSGIYYEQYF. The CDR3, as DNA: TGCGCCAGCAGCCCATCAGGGATCTACTACGAGCAGTACTTC.

The rearrangement joins TRBV5-8 to TRBJ2-5; TRBD1 matches at 9 bases. V lost 1 base to trimming and J lost 6 bases; unmatched junction nucleotides: 7. CDR1 and CDR2 from the germline V gene are SGHTS and YDEGEE. This CDR3 contains 15 residues. The CDR3 bases are TGTGCCAGCAGCTTGATGACAGGGGGTTGGCAGACCCAGTACTTC. This encodes CASSLMTGGWQTQYF. Filled out from reference TRBV5-8 and TRBJ2-5, the complete variable domain reads EAGVTQSPTHLIKTRGQQATLRCSPISGHTSVYWYQQALGLGLQFLLWYDEGEERNRGNFPPRFSGRQFPNYSSELNVNALELEDSALYLCASSLMTGGWQTQYFGPGTRLLVL.

The chain uses TRBV5-5 and TRBJ2-1; 11 nucleotides agree with TRBD2. CDR3 length equals 18 residues. With V trimmed by 3 bases and J by 2 bases, 10 bases remained unmatched. Germline V CDR1 and CDR2: SGHKS, YYEKEE (reference sequence). DNA for the CDR3: TGTGCCAGCAGCTATGGGACTAGCGGCCCTGGAACCTACAATGAGCAGTTCTTC. It specifies CASSYGTSGPGTYNEQFF.

The CDR3 protein is CASSPPPFNEQFF. The CDR3 DNA is TGTGCCAGTAGCCCTCCCCCCTTCAATGAGCAGTTCTTC. The chain couples TRBV19 to TRBJ2-1; D ambiguous. Trimming removed 6 bases at V and 6 bases at J, with 12 bases between. CDR1 is LNHDA, CDR2 SQIVND, per germline (reference sequence). The CDR3 sequence is 13 residues long.

This clone was seen a single time. The chain combines TRBV27 with TRBJ1-1; 8 bases align to TRBD1. This CDR3 has 14 amino acids. Losses at the gene ends were 6 bases for V and 1 base for J; bases not matched to a gene: 4. Germline V gene sequence: CDR1 MNHEY, CDR2 SMNVEV (reference sequence). The CDR3 region has the DNA TGTGCCAGCAGATGGACAGGGCCGAACACTGAAGCTTTCTTT. Protein: CASRWTGPNTEAFF.